One sample yielded the 10 T cell receptor beta chains listed below, sequenced in a study of OX40 agonist ivuxolimab in advanced cancers. The table came from immunoSEQ multiplex PCR; TCRdb's copy has only in-frame clones and leaves some out. The sample lists approximately 99,000 clones, 85% to 95% occurring once. The sample consisted of CD4+ or CD8+ T cells sorted from blood, taken in a trial of the OX40 agonist ivuxolimab. Source of these receptors: an adult with an advanced solid tumor such as melanoma, head and neck, liver or kidney cancer.

Comments on this clone: The sample carries other DNA sequences with the same CDR3. This rearrangement joins TRBV27 to TRBJ2-7; 7 bases fit TRBD1. The V gene's germline CDR1 is MNHEY and CDR2 SMNVEV (reference sequence). Trimming cost V 5 bases and J 3 bases; bases outside gene matches: 4. The CDR3 runs to 13 residues. The DNA of the CDR3 is TGTGCCAGCAGTCTCCGGGACAGCTACGAGCAGTACTTC. This translates into CASSLRDSYEQYF.

The chain recombines TRBV19 with TRBJ2-4, with a possible D match to TRBD1 (5 bases). The CDR3 runs to 16 residues. V lost 2 bases to trimming and J lost 0 bases, with 11 bases between them. The germline V gene has CDR1 LNHDA and CDR2 SQIVND (reference sequence). The CDR3 DNA follows: TGTGCCAGTAGTATACGACAGACGATAGCCAAAAACATTCAGTACTTC. As protein: CASSIRQTIAKNIQYF. The variable domain in full, completed from reference TRBV19 and TRBJ2-4, reads DGGITQSPKYLFRKEGQNVTLSCEQNLNHDAMYWYRQDPGQGLRLIYYSQIVNDFQKGDIAEGYSVSREKKESFPLTVTSAQKNPTAFYLCASSIRQTIAKNIQYFGAGTRLSVL.

The chain has TRBV27 and TRBJ2-5; TRBD2 aligns across 7 bases. The CDR3 contains 17 residues. V was clipped by 4 bases and J by 4 bases; unmatched bases: 15. From germline, CDR1 is MNHEY and CDR2 SMNVEV (reference sequence). The CDR3 coding sequence is TGTGCCAGCAGTTCCCTCGGGCAGGGAGGGACTCCAGAGACCCAGTACTTC. Translated, it gives CASSSLGQGGTPETQYF.

This clone came up once. The chain is built from TRBV5-6 and TRBJ1-3, with D perhaps matching TRBD1 (5 bases). The germline V gene encodes CDR1 SGHDT and CDR2 YYEEEE. This CDR3 comprises 16 residues. Trimming stripped 2 bases from V and 0 bases from J, with 12 bases between. The CDR3 coding sequence is TGTGCCAGCAGCTTACTGGGACCAAGCTCTGGAAACACCATATATTTT. Protein sequence: CASSLLGPSSGNTIYF.

This clone was counted a few times. This rearrangement joins TRBV9 to TRBJ1-5; D is possibly TRBD1 (6 bases). Between the trimmed V and J ends, which lost 0 bases and 2 bases, there was a span of 9 bases. The CDR3 covers 15 residues. Per germline, CDR1 SGDLS and CDR2 YYNGEE. The CDR3 nucleotides read TGTGCCAGCAGCGTAGGCTCAGGGGGCAATCAGCCCCAGCATTTT. Its translation: CASSVGSGGNQPQHF. The full variable domain, with the rest looked up from reference TRBV9 and TRBJ1-5, is DSGVTQTPKHLITATGQRVTLRCSPRSGDLSVYWYQQSLDQGLQFLIQYYNGEERAKGNILERFSAQQFPDLHSELNLSSLELGDSALYFCASSVGSGGNQPQHFGDGTRLSIL.

The rearrangement joins TRBV25-1 to TRBJ2-3; TRBD1 agrees at 7 bases. The germline V gene encodes CDR1 MGHDK and CDR2 SYGVNS. This CDR3 has 15 residues. V lost 1 base, J lost 5 bases, and 6 bases stayed unmatched. CDR3 coding DNA: TGTGCCAGCAGTGAATTCAGGGGGTCGGTAGATACGCAGTATTTT. It yields the protein CASSEFRGSVDTQYF.

This chain joins TRBV6-4 and TRBJ2-2; TRBD2 matches 9 bases. This CDR3 has 15 residues. Germline-derived CDR1 and CDR2 are MRHNA and SNTAGT. V shed 3 bases, J shed 6 bases, and the junction held 5 bases outside the gene matches. CDR3 sequence reads: CASSELAGAPGELFF. The CDR3 bases are TGTGCCAGCAGTGAGTTAGCGGGAGCCCCCGGGGAGCTGTTTTTT.

J is TRBJ1-2 and V is TRBV6-5, with D perhaps TRBD1 (6 bases). Germline CDR1 reads MNHEY; CDR2 reads SVGAGI. This CDR3 is built from 15 residues. V dropped 0 bases and J dropped 4 bases, with 12 bases sitting between them. The chain's CDR3 is CASSYSRDTSYGYTF. The CDR3 DNA is TGTGCCAGCAGTTACTCCCGGGACACATCCTATGGCTACACCTTC.

Here the CDR3 DNA reads TGTGCCAGTAGTCTCGGGGCCCAAGAGACCCAGTACTTC. It yields the protein CASSLGAQETQYF. The chain couples TRBV19 to TRBJ2-5; either TRBD1 or TRBD2 may fit D (5 bases each). Between the trimmed V and J ends, which lost 5 bases and 1 base, there was a span of 8 bases. Germline CDR1 LNHDA, CDR2 SQIVND (reference sequence). The CDR3 extends over 13 amino acids.

The chain joins TRBV23-1 to TRBJ2-1; D may be TRBD1 (5 bases). Being an ORF, TRBV23-1 has a function that is uncertain. The V end lost 4 bases, the J end lost 0 bases, and 25 bases lay between the germline ends. This CDR3 spans 20 amino acids. The CDR3 nucleotides are TGCGCCAGCAGTCCTGAAAGATGTATTCAGCACAGGCCCTCCTACAATGAGCAGTTCTTC. The encoded protein is CASSPERCIQHRPSYNEQFF.